This TCR beta chain was captured by sequencing in a study of blood T cell repertoires in COVID-19. Looking at the study overall: T cells, B-cell-depleted T cells, or PBMCs supplied cDNA or gDNA.

Original analysis: Amplification of reference gene primers provided the estimated nucleated cell counts. Measured with immunoSEQ multiplex PCR; TCRdb has only the in-frame clones, and not every one. V, J and clone size reflect that table, while D and trimming were determined from the DNA. The data contain about 190,000 clones, around 90% of them singletons. The CDR3 is 13 residues long. The V gene's germline CDR1 is SGHRS and CDR2 YFSETQ. J was trimmed by 7 bases and V by 6 bases; bases with no gene match: 6. The sequence came from a man aged 45-65 years with acute or convalescent COVID-19. This rearrangement joins TRBV5-1 to TRBJ2-1; 8 bases fit TRBD2. Source material: peripheral blood. CDR3 residues: CASTTGGRNEQFF. In nucleotides, the CDR3 is TGCGCCAGCACGACGGGAGGGAGGAATGAGCAGTTCTTC.